This T cell receptor (beta chain) originates from a study of Ad26.COV2.S vaccination and SARS-CoV-2 variants (TCRdb year 2021). As for the study more broadly: Vaccine-arm donors were drawn from COV1001, a multicentre, randomized, double-blind, placebo-controlled phase I-IIa trial of Ad26.COV2.S in healthy adults. The TCR-sequenced set comprised around 30 samples: some 20 Ad26.COV2.S vaccine recipients, 5 placebo recipients and 8 SARS-CoV-2 convalescent individuals. Sequencing of the TCRbeta repertoire served to evaluate the specificity and breadth of SARS-CoV-2-reactive T cell receptors following Ad26.COV2.S vaccination. Throughout the experiments and outcome assessment, investigators stayed blinded to trial group allocation. Participants in the trial were split at random into five groups of five each, receiving low-dose or high-dose Ad26.COV2.S once or twice, or else placebo on both occasions. Ad26.COV2.S was given intramuscularly at 5x10^10 or 1x10^11 viral particles, as a single shot or as two shots 56 days apart. Points the paper makes about the study in general: Substantial breadth of spike-specific CD8+ and CD4+ T cell responses was reported after vaccination. The study was not powered for comparison of responses between vaccine doses or regimens. Vaccine and placebo recipients had comparable non-spike TCR breadth, which fits with the vaccine containing only spike. Ad26.COV2.S recipients had higher spike-specific TCR breadth than placebo recipients (P = 0.0014). The authors noted that the TCR breadth and depth analyses may have underestimated total T cell responses.

On this clone itself: What this receptor recognizes is not known. There are no base qualities to consult, and no much larger clone falls within one base.

The immunoSEQ Assay was used to sequence TCRbeta CDR3 regions. After extraction, genomic DNA underwent amplification by bias-controlled multiplex PCR, followed by high-throughput sequencing. The authors processed their data as follows. To quantify the absolute abundance of each unique TCRbeta CDR3 region, sequences were collapsed and filtered. Usable DNA was measured by amplifying reference genes present in all nucleated cells, and TCRbeta template counts were normalized to that usable DNA to estimate T cell fraction. Repertoire TCRs were annotated as SARS-CoV-2-specific by exact matching of V gene, CDR3 amino acid sequence and J gene to a known reactive TCR set. MIRA supplied the reference SARS-CoV-2 TCR set, which was filtered for enrichment in COVID-19-positive ImmuneCODE repertoires so that public or cross-reactive TCRs were removed. Using the MIRA antigens, annotated TCRs were further analysed by specific ORF or by position within an ORF. Breadth was defined as the number of annotated unique rearrangements divided by the total number of unique productive rearrangements, and depth was defined as the summed frequency of the annotated unique rearrangements. Two-sided Wilcoxon rank-sum tests were applied when comparing TCR breadth between groups. Held by TCRdb, this immuneACCESS table contains in-frame sequences only and omits some clones. Under half of the omission traces to an unresolved V gene where checked; the cause of the rest is unknown. That table gives V, J and clone size, and the DNA gave D and trimming. In this sample the table shows more than 300,000 clones, approximately 90% of which occur a single time. The biggest ten clones account for 5.5% to 7% of the sample.

Interpreted using the paper, the treatment or condition label stands for: around 19 received Ad26.COV2.S at low or high dose, single or two shots; about five received placebo; per-sample allocation not given. Repertoires of vaccine and placebo recipients were sequenced from samples taken on day 63 after the first injection. Cohort 1b enrolled about two dozen adults aged 18-55 years at a single site in Boston, USA, between 29 July and 7 August 2020. Ad26.COV2.S consisted of a replication-incompetent adenovirus type 26 vector by which a prefusion-stabilized SARS-CoV-2 spike protein from the original Wuhan strain was expressed. CDR1 and CDR2, per the germline V gene, are SGHDT and YYEEEE. Trimming removed 3 bases from V and 4 bases from J, leaving 20 bases between the germline ends. The CDR3 runs 16 amino acids, cysteine and phenylalanine included. Of all the DNA, just the CDR3 is kept, 48 bases in frame from base 1.

The rearrangement joined TRBV5-6 to TRBJ2-7, with an unclear D gene assignment. This TCR was recovered from a person between 18 and 65 years old who received the Ad26.COV2.S COVID-19 vaccine or a placebo. The source material was peripheral blood, sampled in a trial of Ad26.COV2.S vaccine versus placebo. The nucleotides read TGTGCCAGCAGCTCTTATCGACTCGACACTCGGTACGAGCAGTACTTC. This codes for CASSSYRLDTRYEQYF. The variable domain in full, with residues beyond the CDR3 obtained from the reference TRBV5-6 and TRBJ2-7 genes, is DAGVTQSPTHLIKTRGQQVTLRCSPKSGHDTVSWYQQALGQGPQFIFQYYEEEERQRGNFPDRFSGHQFPNYSSELNVNALLLGDSALYLCASSSYRLDTRYEQYFGPGTRLTVT.